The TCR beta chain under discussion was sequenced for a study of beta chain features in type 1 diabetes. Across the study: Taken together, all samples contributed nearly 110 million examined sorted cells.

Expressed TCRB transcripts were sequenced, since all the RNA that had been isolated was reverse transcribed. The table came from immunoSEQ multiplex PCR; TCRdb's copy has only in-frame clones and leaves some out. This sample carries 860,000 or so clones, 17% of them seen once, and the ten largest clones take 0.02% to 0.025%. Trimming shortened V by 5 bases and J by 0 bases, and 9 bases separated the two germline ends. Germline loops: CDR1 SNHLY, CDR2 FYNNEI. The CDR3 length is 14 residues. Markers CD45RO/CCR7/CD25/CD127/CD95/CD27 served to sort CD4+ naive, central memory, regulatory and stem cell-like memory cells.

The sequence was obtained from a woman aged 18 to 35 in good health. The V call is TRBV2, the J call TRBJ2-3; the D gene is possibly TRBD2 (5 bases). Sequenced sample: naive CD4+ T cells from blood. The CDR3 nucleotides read TGTGCCAGCAGTAGTAAGCGGAGCACAGATACGCAGTATTTT. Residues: CASSSKRSTDTQYF.